The 12 T cell receptor beta chains given below trace back to one sample, sequenced in a study of blood T cell repertoires in COVID-19 (dated by TCRdb to between 2020 and 2021). Libraries were prepared through the immunoSEQ multiplex PCR assay. TCRdb stores this immuneACCESS table with in-frame sequences only. Part of the clones is absent; in the studies checked, under half of the shortfall reflects unresolved V genes, and no reason is known for the rest. The sample table shows around 300,000 clones, and 75% to 95% are seen once. 0.95% to 1.2% of the sample is in the top ten clones. Material: PBMCs or T cells enriched from blood (not recorded which). The receptor set was obtained from a woman aged 30 to 39 who had recovered from COVID-19.

The chain joins TRBV28 to TRBJ2-1, with 11 bases fitting TRBD2. Trimming at V came to 5 bases and at J to 4 bases, leaving 7 bases not matched to a gene. The germline V gene has CDR1 MDHEN and CDR2 SYDVKM. The CDR3 spans 16 residues. For the CDR3, the DNA is TGTGCCAGCAGTACTATAGCGGGAGGGGGATACAATGAGCAGTTCTTC. Residues: CASSTIAGGGYNEQFF.

V is TRBV5-1 and J is TRBJ2-7; weak D call: TRBD1 (5 bases). CDR1 SGHRS and CDR2 YFSETQ come from the germline V gene. This CDR3 is built from 15 residues. The ends were cut back, 9 bases at V and 5 bases at J, with 24 bases in the middle. For the CDR3, the DNA is TGCGCCACCAAGAAATCCCAGGGTACCGTCGACGAGCAGTACTTC. This sequence encodes CATKKSQGTVDEQYF.

The J gene is TRBJ1-2, the V gene TRBV19; 8 nucleotides agree with TRBD1. Germline V gene data show CDR1 as LNHDA and CDR2 as SQIVND (reference sequence). Losses at the gene ends were 7 bases for V and 0 bases for J; bases not matched to a gene: 4. The CDR3 runs 14 residues. The CDR3 nucleotides are TGTGCCAGTACCTTGACAGGGGCTAACTATGGCTACACCTTC. Translating it yields CASTLTGANYGYTF.

The chain recombines TRBV24-1 with TRBJ2-2; possibly TRBD1 for D (6 bases). CDR1 is KGHDR, CDR2 SFDVKD, per germline. The CDR3 is made up of 15 amino acids. V gave up 7 bases and J gave up 2 bases, with 13 bases separating them. CDR3 in amino acids: CATSDPGHNTGELFF. For the CDR3, the DNA is TGTGCCACCAGCGACCCGGGACATAACACCGGGGAGCTGTTTTTT.

The rearrangement joins TRBV7-2 to TRBJ1-6, with 9 bases that match TRBD1. Germline V gives CDR1 SGHTA, CDR2 FQGNSA. V lost 5 bases and J lost 0; bases outside the gene matches: 2. CDR3 length: 16 residues. The DNA of the CDR3 is TGTGCCAGCAGCGGACAGGGGCGCTCCTATAATTCACCCCTCCACTTT. This codes for CASSGQGRSYNSPLHF.

V and J are TRBV9 and TRBJ2-7; D is unresolved. The CDR3 sequence is 14 residues long. V was cut by 0 bases and J by 2 bases, with 9 bases left in between. Germline CDR1 is SGDLS and CDR2 is YYNGEE. CDR3 DNA sequence: TGTGCCAGCAGCGTAGAGCTAATTCCCTACGAGCAGTACTTC. This gives the protein CASSVELIPYEQYF.

The rearrangement joins TRBV29-1 to TRBJ2-7, with 8 bases matching TRBD1. Germline V gives CDR1 SQVTM, CDR2 ANQGSEA. CDR3 length equals 13 residues. J gave up 6 bases and V 2 bases, and 6 bases lay outside the gene matches. CDR3 nucleotide sequence: TGCAGCGTTGAAAGGCAGGGGGCAGGCGAGCAGTACTTC. It yields the protein CSVERQGAGEQYF.

This sequence joins TRBV5-4 and TRBJ1-4; 8 bases are a match to TRBD1. V was pared by 1 base and J by 8 bases, with 1 base of the junction left unmatched. CDR3 size: 13 residues. The germline V gene encodes CDR1 SGHNT and CDR2 YYREEE (reference sequence). CDR3 loop: CASSLTGGEKLFF. For the CDR3, the DNA is TGTGCCAGCAGCTTGACAGGGGGAGAAAAACTGTTTTTT.

DNA of the CDR3: TGTGCCAGCTCACCACGGCTGGGGGCTACCGGGGAGCTGTTTTTT. It specifies CASSPRLGATGELFF. This rearrangement joins TRBV18 to TRBJ2-2; possible D gene TRBD1, 6 bases. The CDR3 consists of 15 residues. With 1 base removed from V and 5 bases from J, the gap between germline ends came to 11 bases. Germline CDR1 KGHSH, CDR2 LQKENI.

This clone appeared a single time. CDR3 sequence reads: CASSLVAGGPEETQYF. The CDR3 nucleotides read TGTGCCAGCAGCTTGGTCGCGGGAGGGCCTGAGGAGACCCAGTACTTC. The rearrangement uses TRBV5-4 and TRBJ2-5; 9 bases line up with TRBD2. The CDR3 sequence is 16 residues long. V shed 0 bases, J shed 5 bases, and the junction held 8 bases outside the gene matches. CDR1 SGHNT and CDR2 YYREEE come from the germline V gene (reference sequence).

This clone is a singleton in its sample. V gene TRBV15 combines with J gene TRBJ1-5, with D unresolved. From germline, CDR1 is LNHNV and CDR2 YYDKDF (reference sequence). This CDR3 has 16 amino acids. The V and J ends lost 0 bases and 4 bases respectively, with 13 bases between them. The CDR3 region is CATSRDTRAANQPQHF. CDR3 nucleotide sequence: TGTGCCACCAGCAGAGATACTAGGGCGGCAAATCAGCCCCAGCATTTT.

This clone was seen once. The V and J genes are TRBV5-4 and TRBJ2-5, with a weak D call TRBD1 (6 bases). Trimming took 1 base from V and 3 from J, leaving 10 bases between them. Germline assignment: CDR1 SGHNT and CDR2 YYREEE (reference sequence). This CDR3 has 14 amino acids. CDR3 loop: CASSLQGSEETQYF. CDR3 nucleotide sequence: TGTGCCAGCAGCTTGCAGGGGTCCGAAGAGACCCAGTACTTC.